The clone carrying this T cell receptor (beta chain) has more than one count but fewer than ten. The time point is: patch test 2, 6 weeks after DPC sensitization. Specified treatment: therapeutic diphenylcyclopropenone sensitization with weekly scalp DPC. Donation of samples came from alopecia patients who were 18 to 70 years old and suitable for DPC. Source study methods: Sampled TCR counts reached a median of around 94,000 per sample, with values ranging from about 20,000 to 750,000. TCRdb re-analysed the RACE reads in MiXCR, keeping a single row per CDR3 protein. The V and J calls reflect TCRdb's pipeline rather than the authors' work. This table has about 140,000 distinct CDR3 sequences, approximately 10% appearing once. Unmatched junction bases numbered 7, after V lost 6 bases and J lost 7 bases. The CDR3 is 14 residues long. Germline V gene data show CDR1 as MRHNA and CDR2 as SNTAGT. The data are from a study of human T cells and chemical hapten exposure.

The starting material was whole blood, obtained in connection with sensitization to the hapten diphenylcyclopropenone (DPC). The rearrangement uses TRBV6-4 and TRBJ1-5, with TRBD1 matching over 9 bases. The TCR comes from a woman between 45 and 65 years old with alopecia areata. Some clones in this sample may be carry-over from other donors' samples. The CDR3 nucleotides are TGTGCCAGCAGGGCACAGGGGGCCAGACAGCCCCAGCATTTT. It translates to CASRAQGARQPQHF.